This paragraph covers one T cell receptor (beta chain) sequence. Its matching antigen is unknown. Unique molecular identifiers tagged the TCR beta cDNA libraries. A population of 1 to 10 million T cells gave rise to approximately 500,000 cDNA molecules. TCRdb re-derived calls from the PCR reads in MiXCR, one entry per CDR3 protein. The sample records approximately 770,000 distinct CDR3 sequences, roughly 50% being singletons. With 4 bases removed from V and 8 bases from J, the gap between germline ends came to 21 bases. Germline V lookup: CDR1 DFQATT, CDR2 SNEGSKA (reference sequence). The CDR3 spans 15 residues. The sample originates from a study of post-analysis software for immune sequencing data. Study conclusions and caveats: Among multiple sclerosis patients, normalized Chao1 diversity was significantly below that of controls. The study found TRBV5-6, TRBV5-1 and TRBV20-1 among several TRBV segments more frequent in patients than controls.

V gene TRBV20-1 combines with J gene TRBJ2-1; D is possibly TRBD1 or TRBD2 (5 bases each). The sequence was obtained from a girl aged 5 to 17 with multiple sclerosis. Sequenced sample: blood. The CDR3 coding sequence is TGCAGTGCTATCTCTCTAGTTCCCGAGGGGTATGAGCAGTTCTTC. Its translation: CSAISLVPEGYEQFF.